The 22 T cell receptor beta chains below all came from one sample that was sequenced in a study of OX40 agonist ivuxolimab in advanced cancers. Assay: immunoSEQ multiplex PCR; the TCRdb copy retains only in-frame clones and omits some. The sample has over 60,000 clones, about 85% seen once. Sample: CD4+ or CD8+ T cells sorted from blood, taken in a trial of the OX40 agonist ivuxolimab. The receptors were sampled from an adult with an advanced solid tumor such as melanoma, head and neck, liver or kidney cancer.

The chain employs TRBV5-1 and TRBJ1-1, with 9 bases fitting TRBD1. This CDR3 spans 15 amino acids. Trimming at V came to 4 bases and at J to 4 bases, leaving 8 bases not matched to a gene. Germline loops: CDR1 SGHRS, CDR2 YFSETQ. For the CDR3, the DNA is TGCGCCAGCAGCATACAGGGGGCCCGACTCACTGAAGCTTTCTTT. Its translation: CASSIQGARLTEAFF.

The J gene is TRBJ1-5, the V gene TRBV18; D is ambiguous. Germline V gene lookup returns CDR1 KGHSH and CDR2 LQKENI. This CDR3 spans 13 amino acids. V gave up 9 bases and J gave up 2 bases, with 11 bases separating them. CDR3 DNA sequence: TGTGCCAGGCTTAAAGAGCGCAATCAGCCCCAGCATTTT. It codes for CARLKERNQPQHF.

CDR3 DNA sequence: TGTGCCAGCTCACTCGCGCAAGGTGAAGCTTTCTTT. Translated, it gives CASSLAQGEAFF. This rearrangement joins TRBV18 to TRBJ1-1; no firm D call. Trimming shortened V by 4 bases and J by 7 bases, and 10 bases separated the two germline ends. This CDR3 contains 12 residues. Germline assignment: CDR1 KGHSH and CDR2 LQKENI.

This clone is a singleton in its sample. This chain links TRBV28 with TRBJ1-2, with D unresolved. CDR1 is MDHEN and CDR2 is SYDVKM in the germline V gene. V lost 7 bases to trimming and J lost 4 bases, with 19 bases between them. This CDR3 is built from 15 residues. Here the CDR3 reads CASTLGGRPAYGYTF. DNA of the CDR3: TGTGCCAGCACCTTAGGAGGGAGGCCTGCCTATGGCTACACCTTC.

The chain joins TRBV28 to TRBJ1-1, with D tentatively TRBD1 (6 bases). The CDR3 covers 16 residues. The V end was cut by 5 bases, the J end by 5 bases, with 21 bases between. Germline CDR1 reads MDHEN; CDR2 reads SYDVKM. The CDR3 reads CASSSPPGGRRTEAFF. The CDR3 bases are TGTGCCAGCAGTAGCCCCCCCGGGGGGCGCCGGACTGAAGCTTTCTTT.

The chain carries TRBV5-1 and TRBJ2-3; TRBD2 matches at 11 bases. Germline V gene sequence: CDR1 SGHRS, CDR2 YFSETQ. The CDR3 length is 19 residues. With 5 bases clipped from V and 0 bases from J, the junction kept 14 bases outside the gene matches. CDR3 protein: CASRAGTSGFSGSTDTQYF. DNA of the CDR3: TGCGCCAGCAGAGCCGGGACTAGCGGTTTCTCTGGTAGCACAGATACGCAGTATTTT.

The chain recombines TRBV7-2 with TRBJ1-2; 9 nucleotides agree with TRBD1. Germline V gives CDR1 SGHTA, CDR2 FQGNSA. Losses at the gene ends were 5 bases for V and 8 bases for J; bases not matched to a gene: 9. The CDR3 runs to 14 residues. The chain's CDR3 is CASSTRTGTGGYTF. CDR3 nucleotides: TGTGCCAGCAGCACCCGTACCGGGACAGGGGGCTACACCTTC.

The CDR3 bases are TGTGCCAGCAGCCTATGGGTTCCCTCTGGAAACACCATATATTTT. It yields the protein CASSLWVPSGNTIYF. J is TRBJ1-3 and V is TRBV5-8; D call uncertain. The CDR3 loop spans 15 amino acids. The germline gives CDR1 SGHTS, CDR2 YDEGEE. Trimming shortened V by 4 bases and J by 0 bases, and 11 bases separated the two germline ends.

This rearrangement joins TRBV28 to TRBJ2-3, with unresolved D. This CDR3 contains 16 residues. CDR1 and CDR2 from the germline V gene are MDHEN and SYDVKM. V was pared by 0 bases and J by 2 bases, with 12 bases between. The DNA for the CDR3 is TGTGCCAGCAGTTTATGGTCGGGCACCTTCACAGATACGCAGTATTTT. Translation gives CASSLWSGTFTDTQYF.

The J gene is TRBJ1-5, the V gene TRBV28; D is undetermined. Germline CDR1 is MDHEN and CDR2 is SYDVKM. Trimming took off 3 bases at V and 4 bases at J, with 16 bases between the two ends. CDR3 size: 16 residues. The CDR3 nucleotides are TGTGCCAGCAGTTTCCAAAGAGCGCAGGTTAATCAGCCCCAGCATTTT. Translated: CASSFQRAQVNQPQHF.

This clone showed up just once. The chain couples TRBV29-1 to TRBJ1-2, with D possibly matching TRBD1 (5 bases). Trimming left V 7 bases short and J 2 bases short, with 11 bases between. The CDR3 covers 12 residues. Germline V lookup: CDR1 SQVTM, CDR2 ANQGSEA. The CDR3 sequence is CSAGTANYGYTF. For the CDR3, the DNA is TGCAGCGCAGGGACCGCAAACTATGGCTACACCTTC.

The rearrangement links TRBV2 to TRBJ2-5, with a weak D call TRBD2 (7 bases). The V gene lost 6 bases and the J gene lost 1 base, with 21 bases spanning the gap. This CDR3 contains 17 residues. CDR1 and CDR2 from the germline V gene are SNHLY and FYNNEI. Written as DNA, the CDR3 is TGTGCCAGCAGCCGGGCCAGGGCGGGGGCCTTCCAAGAGACCCAGTACTTC. Translation: CASSRARAGAFQETQYF.

This clone was detected a few times. The CDR3 reads CASSLTSGGADTQYF. The CDR3 nucleotides are TGTGCCAGCAGCTTAACGAGCGGGGGGGCCGATACGCAGTATTTT. The chain couples TRBV7-2 to TRBJ2-3, with 10 nucleotides matching TRBD2. V lost 2 bases and J lost 6; bases outside the gene matches: 5. CDR1 is SGHTA, CDR2 FQGNSA, per germline. There are 15 residues in the CDR3. Complete variable domain (other parts from reference TRBV7-2 and TRBJ2-3): GAGVSQSPSNKVTEKGKDVELRCDPISGHTALYWYRQSLGQGLEFLIYFQGNSAPDKSGLPSDRFSAERTGGSVSTLTIQRTQQEDSAVYLCASSLTSGGADTQYFGPGTRLTVL.

The chain recombines TRBV7-2 with TRBJ1-5; D might be TRBD1 (6 bases). V lost 5 bases, J lost 0 bases, and 17 bases lay in between. Per germline, CDR1 SGHTA and CDR2 FQGNSA. This CDR3 is built from 17 residues. Here the CDR3 reads CASSLTGGGDSNQPQHF. CDR3 nucleotides: TGTGCCAGCAGCCTCACTGGGGGGGGCGATAGCAATCAGCCCCAGCATTTT.

The chain links TRBV7-8 to TRBJ2-1, with 10 positions matching TRBD1. Per the germline V gene, CDR1 is SGHVS and CDR2 is FQNEAQ. This CDR3 region has 13 residues. V shed 4 bases and J 6 bases; nucleotides not matched to a gene: 0. The CDR3 is CASSWDRGNEQFF. CDR3 bases: TGTGCCAGCAGCTGGGACAGGGGCAATGAGCAGTTCTTC.

V usage is TRBV27 and J usage is TRBJ2-7, with TRBD1 matching over 9 bases. V lost 8 bases and J lost 4; bases outside the gene matches: 6. CDR1 MNHEY and CDR2 SMNVEV come from the germline V gene (reference sequence). The CDR3 has 13 residues. CDR3 protein: CASRRQGDYEQYF. As DNA, the CDR3 is TGTGCCAGCCGGAGACAGGGGGATTACGAGCAGTACTTC.

The gene calls are TRBV2 and TRBJ1-3, with D hard to call. CDR3 length: 14 amino acids. Germline values: CDR1 SNHLY, CDR2 FYNNEI. V lost 4 bases and J 0 bases, leaving 7 bases between the germline ends. CDR3 amino acids: CASSGGLSGNTIYF. The CDR3 coding sequence is TGTGCCAGCAGTGGCGGGCTCTCTGGAAACACCATATATTTT. The full variable domain, rest sourced from reference TRBV2 and TRBJ1-3, is EPEVTQTPSHQVTQMGQEVILRCVPISNHLYFYWYRQILGQKVEFLVSFYNNEISEKSEIFDDQFSVERPDGSNFTLKIRSTKLEDSAMYFCASSGGLSGNTIYFGEGSWLTVV.

The V call is TRBV19, the J call TRBJ2-3; TRBD1 agrees at 7 bases. Germline trimming cut 1 base from V and 1 base from J; bases unmatched to any gene: 14. The germline V gene encodes CDR1 LNHDA and CDR2 SQIVND (reference sequence). CDR3 size: 19 residues. This chain's CDR3 is CASSIVHPGQRSGTDTQYF. CDR3 DNA: TGTGCCAGTAGTATAGTCCACCCGGGACAGAGGTCTGGCACAGATACGCAGTATTTT.

V and J are TRBV5-6 and TRBJ2-6; D is uncertain. Trimming took 2 bases from V and 2 from J, leaving 5 bases between them. This CDR3 is 14 amino acids long. The germline gives CDR1 SGHDT, CDR2 YYEEEE. As DNA, the CDR3 is TGTGCCAGCAGCTTCTTTGCTGGGGCCAACGTCCTGACTTTC. Its translation: CASSFFAGANVLTF.

The rearrangement joins TRBV18 to TRBJ2-1; the match to TRBD2 covers 12 bases. Germline CDR1 and CDR2: KGHSH and LQKENI. This CDR3 region has 14 residues. V gave up 4 bases and J gave up 9 bases; unmatched junction bases: 4. CDR3 coding DNA: TGTGCCAGCTCACGGACTAGCGGGATTGTTGAGCAGTTCTTC. Translated: CASSRTSGIVEQFF.

The rearrangement uses TRBV27 and TRBJ2-2; possibly TRBD1 for D (5 bases). Germline values: CDR1 MNHEY, CDR2 SMNVEV (reference sequence). V lost 0 bases and J lost 5, with 13 bases in between. The CDR3 has 16 residues. The DNA of the CDR3 is TGTGCCAGCAGTTTATCGTTACAGGTGTTTACCGGGGAGCTGTTTTTT. Encoded protein: CASSLSLQVFTGELFF.

The chain combines TRBV5-1 with TRBJ2-3; 9 bases are shared with TRBD1. Germline CDR1 is SGHRS and CDR2 is YFSETQ. After removal of 0 bases from V and 6 bases from J, the junction contained 2 bases not matched to a gene. CDR3 length: 14 residues. CDR3 residues: CASSLGGQGDTQYF. The CDR3 coding sequence is TGCGCCAGCAGCTTGGGAGGACAGGGGGATACGCAGTATTTT.